One sample yielded the 32 T cell receptor beta chains listed below, sequenced in a study of shared clonotypes between healthy human individuals. Libraries were prepared by immunoSEQ multiplex PCR; TCRdb keeps only in-frame clonotypes and omits some of them. Of under 300,000 clones detected, just over 65% appear once; the ten largest clones hold 8.5% to 14%. The sequenced sample consisted of memory CD4+ T cells sorted from blood. The subset: CD45RA-negative fraction. Receptor source: a man aged 25 to 45 in good health.

At least ten counts were recorded for this clone. Other DNA variants within this sample encode the same CDR3. This chain connects TRBV5-1 to TRBJ2-5; TRBD1 agrees at 9 bases. This CDR3 is built from 14 residues. Germline V gene sequence: CDR1 SGHRS, CDR2 YFSETQ. The J segment lost 2 bases and the V segment lost 5 bases, leaving 4 bases of the junction unmatched. The CDR3 bases are TGCGCCAGCAGACTACAGGGGGCACAAGAGACCCAGTACTTC. This encodes CASRLQGAQETQYF.

The chain carries TRBV9 and TRBJ2-1; 9 nucleotides align to TRBD2. From germline, CDR1 is SGDLS and CDR2 YYNGEE. Trimming at V came to 0 bases and at J to 2 bases, leaving 15 bases not matched to a gene. The CDR3 is made up of 20 amino acids. The CDR3, as DNA: TGTGCCAGCAGCGTAGCTGGGGCGGGAGGGCCAGGGTCCACCTACAATGAGCAGTTCTTC. This codes for CASSVAGAGGPGSTYNEQFF.

The chain links TRBV7-2 to TRBJ2-7; 8 nucleotides agree with TRBD1. Looked up from germline, CDR1 is SGHTA and CDR2 is FQGNSA. The V segment lost 0 bases and the J segment 0 bases; nucleotides outside the gene matches: 1. This CDR3 spans 15 amino acids. In DNA form, the CDR3 reads TGTGCCAGCAGCTTAGCCGACAGGGGCTCCTACGAGCAGTACTTC. It specifies CASSLADRGSYEQYF.

The gene calls are TRBV11-3 and TRBJ1-2; tentative D call: TRBD1 (6 bases). Germline-derived CDR1 and CDR2 are SGHNT and YENEEA. The CDR3 runs 14 residues. V dropped 2 bases and J dropped 3 bases, with 10 bases sitting between them. As DNA, the CDR3 is TGTGCCAGCAGCTTACGTTCAGGGGACTATGGCTACACCTTC. Its protein product is CASSLRSGDYGYTF.

This clone was observed a single time. The rearrangement links TRBV28 to TRBJ2-7; TRBD2 matches 10 bases. The CDR3 consists of 16 residues. Germline V gene lookup returns CDR1 MDHEN and CDR2 SYDVKM. The V gene end was trimmed by 3 bases and the J gene end by 0 bases; junction bases not matched to a gene: 5. CDR3 DNA sequence: TGTGCCAGCAGTTTTAGCGGGAGGACATCCTCCTACGAGCAGTACTTC. Protein sequence: CASSFSGRTSSYEQYF. Using reference TRBV28 and TRBJ2-7 for the parts outside the CDR3, the full variable domain is DVKVTQSSRYLVKRTGEKVFLECVQDMDHENMFWYRQDPGLGLRLIYFSYDVKMKEKGDIPEGYSVSREKKERFSLILESASTNQTSMYLCASSFSGRTSSYEQYFGPGTRLTVT.

This clone was observed a few times. This rearrangement joins TRBV6-1 to TRBJ2-7; either TRBD1 or TRBD2 may supply D (5 bases each). The length of the CDR3 is 17 residues. Germline assignment: CDR1 MNHNS and CDR2 SASEGT. Trimming took off 0 bases at V and 0 bases at J, with 15 bases between the two ends. This CDR3 reads CASSEAGVGRSSYEQYF. The CDR3 region has the DNA TGTGCCAGCAGTGAAGCGGGAGTGGGACGGAGCTCCTACGAGCAGTACTTC.

This chain uses TRBV28 with TRBJ1-5; D remains unclear. V was pared by 6 bases and J by 5 bases, with 8 bases between. Germline CDR1 MDHEN, CDR2 SYDVKM. The CDR3 loop spans 12 amino acids. The chain's CDR3 is CASSWAYQPQHF. CDR3 sequence (DNA): TGTGCCAGCAGCTGGGCGTATCAGCCCCAGCATTTT.

A few counts support this clone. Different DNA sequences within this sample yield the same CDR3. This sequence joins TRBV19 and TRBJ2-7; D ambiguous. V gave up 3 bases and J gave up 5 bases, with 8 bases separating them. CDR3 size: 12 residues. Germline CDR1 and CDR2: LNHDA and SQIVND (reference sequence). CDR3 nucleotides: TGTGCCAGTAGTATTTCAACTAACGAGCAGTACTTC. This gives the protein CASSISTNEQYF. The whole variable domain, remainder taken from reference TRBV19 and TRBJ2-7, is DGGITQSPKYLFRKEGQNVTLSCEQNLNHDAMYWYRQDPGQGLRLIYYSQIVNDFQKGDIAEGYSVSREKKESFPLTVTSAQKNPTAFYLCASSISTNEQYFGPGTRLTVT.

This sequence joins TRBV27 and TRBJ2-1; D remains unclear. Trimming removed 3 bases at V and 0 bases at J, with 9 bases between. This CDR3 has 15 amino acids. CDR1 is MNHEY, CDR2 SMNVEV, per germline (reference sequence). CDR3 protein: CASSFEAPSYNEQFF. The DNA for the CDR3 is TGTGCCAGCAGTTTCGAGGCCCCCTCCTACAATGAGCAGTTCTTC.

The chain employs TRBV25-1 and TRBJ2-7, with D hard to call. Germline-derived CDR1 and CDR2 are MGHDK and SYGVNS. Between the trimmed V and J ends, which lost 6 bases and 3 bases, there was a span of 9 bases. CDR3 length: 12 amino acids. CDR3 amino acids: CASSEHVYEQYF. The CDR3 DNA is TGTGCCAGCAGCGAACACGTCTACGAGCAGTACTTC.

This clone was seen a single time. The chain couples TRBV5-1 to TRBJ2-1; no reliable D call. V was trimmed by 6 bases and J by 9 bases, leaving 13 bases between them. The CDR3 has 12 residues. Germline V CDR1 and CDR2: SGHRS, YFSETQ. The CDR3 region is CASTGGRVEQFF. CDR3 in DNA: TGCGCCAGCACCGGCGGTCGAGTTGAGCAGTTCTTC.

The chain recombines TRBV5-6 with TRBJ2-1, with D possibly being TRBD2 (7 bases). Per the germline V gene, CDR1 is SGHDT and CDR2 is YYEEEE. Between the trimmed V and J ends, which lost 0 bases and 5 bases, there was a span of 15 bases. The CDR3 has 16 amino acids. CDR3 residues: CASSLVLGRDNNEQFF. CDR3 in DNA: TGTGCCAGCAGCTTGGTTCTTGGGAGGGACAACAATGAGCAGTTCTTC. Combining the CDR3 with reference TRBV5-6 and TRBJ2-1 gives the whole variable domain DAGVTQSPTHLIKTRGQQVTLRCSPKSGHDTVSWYQQALGQGPQFIFQYYEEEERQRGNFPDRFSGHQFPNYSSELNVNALLLGDSALYLCASSLVLGRDNNEQFFGPGTRLTVL.

The rearrangement uses TRBV28 and TRBJ2-1; the match to TRBD1 covers 7 bases. V gave up 5 bases and J gave up 7 bases; unmatched junction bases: 14. The CDR3 is made up of 16 amino acids. Germline V gene sequence: CDR1 MDHEN, CDR2 SYDVKM. The CDR3 sequence: CASSHQQGRAINEQFF. For the CDR3, the DNA is TGTGCCAGCAGTCACCAACAGGGGCGCGCGATAAATGAGCAGTTCTTC.

The chain carries TRBV9 and TRBJ1-4; D perhaps matches TRBD1 (6 bases). Trimming removed 0 bases at V and 2 bases at J, with 20 bases between. Germline CDR1 reads SGDLS; CDR2 reads YYNGEE. The CDR3 has 19 residues. CDR3 loop: CASSVVWGADKGTNEKLFF. The CDR3 DNA follows: TGTGCCAGCAGCGTAGTTTGGGGGGCCGATAAGGGCACTAATGAAAAACTGTTTTTT.

The rearrangement joins TRBV29-1 to TRBJ2-1; D gene uncertain. This CDR3 contains 13 residues. Germline V gene lookup returns CDR1 SQVTM and CDR2 ANQGSEA. V gave up 3 bases and J gave up 14 bases, with 20 bases separating them. The CDR3 sequence is CSVEHGAGRTEFF. In DNA, the CDR3 is TGCAGCGTTGAGCACGGAGCAGGCAGGACCGAGTTCTTC.

This chain connects TRBV5-4 to TRBJ2-7, with D perhaps matching TRBD2 (6 bases). This CDR3 has 13 residues. CDR1 is SGHNT and CDR2 is YYREEE in the germline V gene (reference sequence). V was trimmed by 8 bases and J by 4 bases, leaving 16 bases between them. The CDR3 DNA is TGTGCCAGTACTAGGGGAGGTTGGTACGAGCAGTACTTC. Translating gives CASTRGGWYEQYF.

This chain joins TRBV28 and TRBJ1-1; D unclear. Germline CDR1 is MDHEN and CDR2 is SYDVKM. CDR3 length: 11 amino acids. The ends were cut back, 6 bases at V and 12 bases at J, with 14 bases in the middle. The CDR3 loop is CASSSPGDSFF. CDR3 nucleotides: TGTGCCAGCAGCTCCCCTGGAGATTCTTTCTTT.

V and J are TRBV4-3 and TRBJ2-1; TRBD2 matches at 11 bases. Germline loops: CDR1 LGHNA, CDR2 YSLEER. The V segment lost 4 bases and the J segment 2 bases; nucleotides outside the gene matches: 1. The CDR3 totals 15 residues. CDR3 in amino acids: CASSRGLAAYNEQFF. The CDR3 DNA follows: TGCGCCAGCAGCCGGGGACTAGCGGCCTACAATGAGCAGTTCTTC.

This clone was picked up a small number of times. The chain employs TRBV5-6 and TRBJ2-3, with D possibly being TRBD1 (5 bases). The CDR3 has 15 amino acids. The germline gives CDR1 SGHDT, CDR2 YYEEEE. The V end lost 2 bases, the J end lost 3 bases, and 13 bases lay between the germline ends. CDR3 region: CASSLRGRGTDTQYF. The CDR3, as DNA: TGTGCCAGCAGCTTAAGGGGTCGTGGGACAGATACGCAGTATTTT.

This clone was counted only a few times. V and J are TRBV7-8 and TRBJ2-1; TRBD2 is a possible D gene (6 bases). CDR3 length: 13 residues. The germline CDR1 and CDR2 sequences are SGHVS and FQNEAQ. V dropped 0 bases and J dropped 7 bases, with 7 bases sitting between them. CDR3 DNA: TGTGCCAGCAGCTTAGCCCGGGGGAATGAGCAGTTCTTC. Its protein product is CASSLARGNEQFF.

The J gene is TRBJ2-3, the V gene TRBV19; 10 nucleotides match TRBD2. Germline assignment: CDR1 LNHDA and CDR2 SQIVND (reference sequence). The CDR3 runs 16 residues. Unmatched junction bases numbered 3, after V lost 3 bases and J lost 0 bases. This CDR3 is CASSMLAGASTDTQYF. In nucleotides, the CDR3 is TGTGCCAGTAGTATGCTAGCGGGAGCGAGCACAGATACGCAGTATTTT.

This chain connects TRBV29-1 to TRBJ2-1, with 10 bases fitting TRBD2. In germline, CDR1 is SQVTM, CDR2 ANQGSEA. The CDR3 covers 16 residues. V shed 4 bases and J 0 bases; nucleotides not matched to a gene: 6. The CDR3 DNA reads TGCAGCGTTGGGACTAGCGGAATTAGCTCCTACAATGAGCAGTTCTTC. It translates to CSVGTSGISSYNEQFF.

This sequence joins TRBV5-5 and TRBJ2-3; D unclear. The CDR3 spans 14 residues. The ends were cut back, 2 bases at V and 8 bases at J, with 15 bases in the middle. CDR1 is SGHKS, CDR2 YYEKEE, per germline (reference sequence). CDR3: CASSFMVDPSTQYF. The CDR3 DNA reads TGTGCCAGCAGCTTTATGGTGGACCCGAGTACGCAGTATTTT.

The V and J genes are TRBV27 and TRBJ2-7; TRBD2 aligns across 9 bases. This CDR3 has 14 residues. CDR1 and CDR2 from the germline V gene are MNHEY and SMNVEV (reference sequence). Trimming at V came to 4 bases and at J to 2 bases, leaving 3 bases not matched to a gene. CDR3 sequence reads: CASSSTSGPYEQYF. The CDR3 DNA reads as TGTGCCAGCAGTTCGACTAGCGGCCCCTACGAGCAGTACTTC.

This clone has a handful of counts. The chain has TRBV5-1 and TRBJ1-1; TRBD1 is a possible D gene (5 bases). CDR1 and CDR2 (germline): SGHRS, YFSETQ. The V end lost 4 bases, the J end lost 1 base, and 8 bases lay between the germline ends. The CDR3 contains 13 residues. The DNA for the CDR3 is TGCGCCAGCAGCCGAGGGACGAACACTGAAGCTTTCTTT. It is translated as CASSRGTNTEAFF.

The CDR3 sequence: CASSLGPTGHEQYF. Written as DNA, the CDR3 is TGCGCCAGCAGCTTGGGGCCTACGGGGCACGAGCAGTACTTC. V and J are TRBV5-1 and TRBJ2-7; D may correspond to TRBD1 or TRBD2 (5 bases each). V shed 0 bases and J shed 5 bases, with 12 bases lying between them. Germline CDR1 is SGHRS and CDR2 is YFSETQ. The CDR3 has 14 amino acids.

The chain is built from TRBV7-8 and TRBJ2-1; D is perhaps TRBD2 (6 bases). Germline V gene data show CDR1 as SGHVS and CDR2 as FQNEAQ. The V end was cut by 2 bases, the J end by 0 bases, with 8 bases between. The CDR3 extends over 15 amino acids. The CDR3 sequence: CASSLRETSYNEQFF. In DNA form, the CDR3 reads TGTGCCAGCAGCTTACGGGAGACCTCCTACAATGAGCAGTTCTTC.

This clone has just a few counts. This chain connects TRBV18 to TRBJ1-1; the D is unclear. Trimming shortened V by 5 bases and J by 3 bases, and 10 bases separated the two germline ends. Germline V gene sequence: CDR1 KGHSH, CDR2 LQKENI. This CDR3 spans 13 amino acids. The CDR3 loop is CASSTSEDTEAFF. The CDR3 DNA sequence: TGTGCCAGCTCAACGTCAGAGGACACTGAAGCTTTCTTT.

The J gene is TRBJ2-3, the V gene TRBV7-2; tentatively, D is TRBD2 (7 bases). The CDR3 runs to 14 residues. V gave up 4 bases and J gave up 6 bases, with 14 bases separating them. The germline CDR1 and CDR2 sequences are SGHTA and FQGNSA. CDR3 in amino acids: CASSSGWGGDTQYF. CDR3 DNA: TGTGCCAGCAGCTCGGGCTGGGGGGGCGATACGCAGTATTTT.

This clone was counted between two and nine times. V and J are TRBV2 and TRBJ2-7; TRBD2 matches 16 bases. The CDR3 is 15 amino acids. V lost 0 bases and J lost 12; bases outside the gene matches: 5. The V gene's germline CDR1 is SNHLY and CDR2 FYNNEI. The chain's CDR3 is CASSEAAGLAGGMYF. The CDR3 DNA reads as TGTGCCAGCAGTGAAGCGGCGGGACTAGCGGGAGGGATGTACTTC.

The chain uses TRBV11-2 and TRBJ1-2; TRBD1 is a possible D gene (5 bases). Germline CDR1 is SGHAT and CDR2 is FQNNGV. The CDR3 runs 13 residues. V lost 5 bases and J lost 2, with 9 bases in between. This CDR3 reads CASSPGGNYGYTF. In nucleotides, the CDR3 is TGTGCCAGCAGCCCCGGGGGGAACTATGGCTACACCTTC.

As regards this clone: The identical CDR3 is also encoded by other nucleotide sequences in the sample. This rearrangement joins TRBV18 to TRBJ1-3; D unresolved. The CDR3 sequence is 14 residues long. CDR1 and CDR2 from the germline V gene are KGHSH and LQKENI. Trimming removed 4 bases from V and 0 bases from J, with 7 bases in between. The DNA of the CDR3 is TGTGCCAGCTCACTCCAAGGCTCTGGAAACACCATATATTTT. As protein: CASSLQGSGNTIYF.